Included here is one TCR beta chain sequence, with context. Trimming shortened V by 5 bases and J by 11 bases, and 12 bases separated the two germline ends. CDR1 and CDR2 (germline): MNHEY, SVGAGI. The CDR3 sequence is 11 residues long. These data belong to a study of blood T cell repertoires in COVID-19. Only in-frame clones appear in the TCRdb table, and some are missing; sequencing was by immunoSEQ multiplex PCR. The data hold about 300,000 clones, with 86% observed a single time. The V and J genes are TRBV6-5 and TRBJ1-1; D is perhaps TRBD1 (5 bases). Material: peripheral blood. The TCR originated in a woman between 50 and 59 years old with acute or convalescent COVID-19. CDR3 in DNA: TGTGCCAGCAGTCGGGGGAGGTTGGCTTTCTTT. It translates to CASSRGRLAFF.